This TCR beta chain was recovered during a study of memory CD4+ T cells and cytomegalovirus serostatus. Single viable CD3+CD4+CD8-CD45RO+ cells were sorted as the memory CD4+ T cells. Libraries were prepared by immunoSEQ multiplex PCR; TCRdb keeps only in-frame clonotypes and omits some of them. Of under 80,000 clones in the sample, approximately 78% were seen once. Germline V gene data show CDR1 as MGHRA and CDR2 as YSYEKL. Trimming removed 1 base from V and 0 bases from J, with 10 bases in between. The CDR3 loop spans 17 amino acids. The chain carries TRBV4-1 and TRBJ1-6; D unclear. The receptor comes from an adult in good health and CMV-seronegative. Sequencing was performed on memory CD4+ T cells from blood. In DNA form, the CDR3 reads TGCGCCAGCAGCCAAGTTCAGGCAGGCTCCTATAATTCACCCCTCCACTTT. Translating gives CASSQVQAGSYNSPLHF.